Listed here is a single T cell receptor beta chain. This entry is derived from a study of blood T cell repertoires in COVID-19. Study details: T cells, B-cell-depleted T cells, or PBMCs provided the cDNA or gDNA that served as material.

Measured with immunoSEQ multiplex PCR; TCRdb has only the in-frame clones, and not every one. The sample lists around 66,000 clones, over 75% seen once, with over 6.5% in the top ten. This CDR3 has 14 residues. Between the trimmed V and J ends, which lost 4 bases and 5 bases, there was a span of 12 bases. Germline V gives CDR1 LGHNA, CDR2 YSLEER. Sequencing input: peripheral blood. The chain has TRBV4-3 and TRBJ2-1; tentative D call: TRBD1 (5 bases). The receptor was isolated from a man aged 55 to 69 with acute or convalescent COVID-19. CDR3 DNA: TGCGCCAGCAGCCGAGAAGGGGCGGACAATGAGCAGTTCTTC. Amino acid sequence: CASSREGADNEQFF.